The rows below give T cell receptor beta chains drawn from one sample of a study of T cells expressing NK-cell markers. TCRdb re-called the 5' RACE reads; one entry per CDR3 protein, DNA not given. The sample is made up of approximately 550,000 distinct CDR3 sequences, and the top ten hold roughly 3.5% of it. The sequencing sample was made of blood T cells: a sorted CD56 or NKG2C T cell subset, CD4+ or CD8+ T cells, or bulk PBMC T cells (not recorded which). The receptor set was obtained from a man aged 18-30 years in good health. CDR3s include the opening cysteine and the closing phenylalanine or tryptophan. Each record gives: J gene, V gene, CDR3 protein.

J gene: TRBJ2-7; V gene: TRBV29-1; CDR3 protein: CSVALNYEQYF
J gene: TRBJ2-1; V gene: TRBV29-1; CDR3 protein: CSVDRVFGEQFF
J gene: TRBJ1-2; V gene: TRBV11-2; CDR3 protein: CASSPRGLPRDRGQGGYTF
J gene: TRBJ2-1; V gene: TRBV30; CDR3 protein: CAWSVSRTSGTNEQFF
J gene: TRBJ2-1; V gene: TRBV15; CDR3 protein: CATSRESGRENEQFF
J gene: TRBJ2-7; V gene: TRBV4-1; CDR3 protein: CASSQGLAGIYEQYF
J gene: TRBJ2-6; V gene: TRBV12-3/TRBV12-4; CDR3 protein: CASSLSDSLTAGANVLTF
J gene: TRBJ2-7; V gene: TRBV7-2; CDR3 protein: CASSLSRTSVHEQYF
J gene: TRBJ1-1; V gene: TRBV30; CDR3 protein: CAWGDGRNTEAFF
J gene: TRBJ2-5; V gene: TRBV5-1; CDR3 protein: CASSLDAGTAQETQYF
J gene: TRBJ2-1; V gene: TRBV20-1; CDR3 protein: CSARLTWAEQFF
J gene: TRBJ2-1; V gene: TRBV7-8; CDR3 protein: CASSLKRYSYNEQFF
J gene: TRBJ1-1; V gene: TRBV6-5; CDR3 protein: CASSSNEAEAFF
J gene: TRBJ1-5; V gene: TRBV6-5; CDR3 protein: CASSYLGAHNQPQHF
J gene: TRBJ2-7; V gene: TRBV27; CDR3 protein: CASSLSTAEEQYF
J gene: TRBJ1-4; V gene: TRBV5-1; CDR3 protein: CASSLGTSSEKLFF
J gene: TRBJ1-2; V gene: TRBV20-1; CDR3 protein: CSARDLTRQYGYTF
J gene: TRBJ2-3; V gene: TRBV29-1; CDR3 protein: CSVEVGRGLTDTQYF
J gene: TRBJ2-1; V gene: TRBV11-2; CDR3 protein: CASSTEGGGEQFF
J gene: TRBJ1-2; V gene: TRBV7-9; CDR3 protein: CASSLERGGYGYTF
J gene: TRBJ2-3; V gene: TRBV6-2/TRBV6-3; CDR3 protein: CASSYSAPAGGVEDTQYF
J gene: TRBJ2-4; V gene: TRBV29-1; CDR3 protein: CSVEGGQGGNIQYF
J gene: TRBJ2-1; V gene: TRBV5-1; CDR3 protein: CASSLAGHVAGTYNEQFF
J gene: TRBJ2-5; V gene: TRBV24-1; CDR3 protein: CATSEHGTGVEETQYF
J gene: TRBJ2-5; V gene: TRBV5-1; CDR3 protein: CASSLGRQQETQYF
J gene: TRBJ1-5; V gene: TRBV20-1; CDR3 protein: CSARRTQGANQPQHF
J gene: TRBJ1-2; V gene: TRBV20-1; CDR3 protein: CSARPRGGSYGYTF
J gene: TRBJ2-5; V gene: TRBV28; CDR3 protein: CASSSTRSPRETQYF
J gene: TRBJ2-7; V gene: TRBV27; CDR3 protein: CATMGISGTGGSYEQYF
J gene: TRBJ2-7; V gene: TRBV27; CDR3 protein: CASSFLAGHDEQYF